This note documents a single TCR beta chain sequence. The entry originates in a study of shared clonotypes between healthy human individuals. Repertoires were generated with immunoSEQ multiplex PCR, while TCRdb's copy carries only in-frame clones and drops some. The sample consists of 1,500,000 or so clones, approximately 97% of them appearing once. CDR1 and CDR2 (germline): MDHEN, SYDVKM. This CDR3 comprises 15 residues. V was clipped by 6 bases and J by 5 bases, with 19 bases between them. This receptor was obtained from a man younger than 40 in good health. The sample taken for sequencing was naive CD4+ T cells sorted from blood. Subset of the sample: CD45RA+ positively selected. The chain links TRBV28 to TRBJ1-1, with unresolved D. CDR3 bases: TGTGCCAGCAGCACCTCCGGGGTGTTGGTTACTGAAGCTTTCTTT. Translated: CASSTSGVLVTEAFF.